This T cell receptor (beta chain) was retrieved from a study of cytomegalovirus exposure and HLA in healthy donors. General observations from the study: A likely sequencing artifact accounted for one observed cluster of highly shared sequence variants.

As regards this clone: Its antigen remains unidentified.

V was clipped by 4 bases and J by 7 bases; unmatched bases: 9. In germline, CDR1 is SGHRS, CDR2 YFSETQ. There are 15 residues in the CDR3. The PCR had 60 Vbeta and 13 Jbeta primers. TCRdb keeps only in-frame clones here, not all; method: immunoSEQ multiplex PCR. Altogether tens of thousands of clones are present, 77% being singletons, with the ten largest covering 2.5% to 3.5%. The specimen was PBMCs. The clonotype originates from a man aged 50 to 60 in good health and CMV-seropositive. The chain links TRBV5-1 to TRBJ1-5; 9 nucleotides match TRBD1. The CDR3 DNA reads as TGCGCCAGCAGCCCCAGGACAGGGGATGGGCAGCCCCAGCATTTT. Translation: CASSPRTGDGQPQHF.